This TCR beta chain was retrieved from a study of blood T cell repertoires in COVID-19. Assay used: immunoSEQ multiplex PCR; TCRdb lists only in-frame clones, some missing. The sample lists about 380,000 clones, approximately 88% seen once, with 1.2% in the top ten. The J segment lost 6 bases and the V segment lost 7 bases, leaving 12 bases of the junction unmatched. The V gene's germline CDR1 is SNHLY and CDR2 FYNNEI. This CDR3 comprises 15 residues. Sequencing was carried out using peripheral blood. The TCR originated in a man aged 40-55 years with acute or convalescent COVID-19. The chain employs TRBV2 and TRBJ2-1; 7 nucleotides align to TRBD2. CDR3 in DNA: TGTGCCAGCAAGCGACTAGCCATTACCATCAATGAGCAGTTCTTC. It encodes CASKRLAITINEQFF.